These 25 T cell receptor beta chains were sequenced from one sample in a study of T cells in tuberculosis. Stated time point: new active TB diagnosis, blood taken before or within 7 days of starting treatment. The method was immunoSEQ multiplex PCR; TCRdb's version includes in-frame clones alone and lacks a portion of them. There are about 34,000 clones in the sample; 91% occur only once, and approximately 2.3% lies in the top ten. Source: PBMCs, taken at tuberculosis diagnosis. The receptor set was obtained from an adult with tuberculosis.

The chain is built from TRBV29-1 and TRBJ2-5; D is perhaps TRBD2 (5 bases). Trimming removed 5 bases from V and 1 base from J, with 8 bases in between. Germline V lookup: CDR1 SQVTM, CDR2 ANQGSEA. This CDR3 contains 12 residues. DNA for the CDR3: TGCAGCGTTATAGAGGGCCAAGAGACCCAGTACTTC. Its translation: CSVIEGQETQYF.

As DNA, the CDR3 is TGTGCCAGCAGCTTACTAGCGGGGGGGCCGCGGGCGTACTTC. It translates to CASSLLAGGPRAYF. V gene TRBV5-6 combines with J gene TRBJ2-7, with 13 bases that match TRBD2. Germline V CDR1 and CDR2: SGHDT, YYEEEE. The CDR3 is 14 residues long. Trimming cost V 2 bases and J 12 bases; bases outside gene matches: 8.

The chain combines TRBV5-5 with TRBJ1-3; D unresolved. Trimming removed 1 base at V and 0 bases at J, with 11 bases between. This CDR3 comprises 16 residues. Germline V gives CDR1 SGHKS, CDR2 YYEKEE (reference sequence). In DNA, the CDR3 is TGTGCCAGCAGCTTGCGTCAACTTAGCTCTGGAAACACCATATATTTT. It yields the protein CASSLRQLSSGNTIYF. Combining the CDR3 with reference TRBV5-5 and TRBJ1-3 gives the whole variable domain DAGVTQSPTHLIKTRGQQVTLRCSPISGHKSVSWYQQVLGQGPQFIFQYYEKEERGRGNFPDRFSARQFPNYSSELNVNALLLGDSALYLCASSLRQLSSGNTIYFGEGSWLTVV.

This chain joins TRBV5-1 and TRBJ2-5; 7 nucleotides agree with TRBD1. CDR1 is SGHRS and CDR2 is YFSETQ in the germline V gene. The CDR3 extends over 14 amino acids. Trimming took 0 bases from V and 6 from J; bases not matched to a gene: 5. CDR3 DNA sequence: TGCGCCAGCAGCTTGGTAGGGGGCGCAAAGACCCAGTACTTC. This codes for CASSLVGGAKTQYF.

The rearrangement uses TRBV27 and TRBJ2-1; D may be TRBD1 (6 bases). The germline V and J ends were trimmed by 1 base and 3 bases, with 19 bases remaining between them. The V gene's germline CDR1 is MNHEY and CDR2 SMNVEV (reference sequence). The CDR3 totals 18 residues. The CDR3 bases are TGTGCCAGCAGTTTATACCGCCCCCAGGGGAAAAACTACAATGAGCAGTTCTTC. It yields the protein CASSLYRPQGKNYNEQFF.

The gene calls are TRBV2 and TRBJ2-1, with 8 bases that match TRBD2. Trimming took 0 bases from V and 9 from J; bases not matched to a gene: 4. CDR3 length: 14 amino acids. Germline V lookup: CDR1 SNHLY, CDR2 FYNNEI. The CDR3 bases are TGTGCCAGCAGTGAAGCGTTTACTAGCGGTGAGCAGTTCTTC. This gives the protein CASSEAFTSGEQFF.

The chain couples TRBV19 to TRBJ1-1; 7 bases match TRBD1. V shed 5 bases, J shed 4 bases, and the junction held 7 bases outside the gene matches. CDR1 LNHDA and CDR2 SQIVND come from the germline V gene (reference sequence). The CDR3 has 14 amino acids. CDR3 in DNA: TGTGCCAGTAGTCCGACAGGGAGGAGCACTGAAGCTTTCTTT. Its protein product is CASSPTGRSTEAFF.

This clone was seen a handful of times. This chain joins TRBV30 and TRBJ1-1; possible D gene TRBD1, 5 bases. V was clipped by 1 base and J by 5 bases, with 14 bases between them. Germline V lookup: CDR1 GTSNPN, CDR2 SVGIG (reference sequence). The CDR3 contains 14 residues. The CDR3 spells CAWSGVRGVTEAFF. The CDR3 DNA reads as TGTGCCTGGAGTGGAGTAAGGGGCGTGACTGAAGCTTTCTTT.

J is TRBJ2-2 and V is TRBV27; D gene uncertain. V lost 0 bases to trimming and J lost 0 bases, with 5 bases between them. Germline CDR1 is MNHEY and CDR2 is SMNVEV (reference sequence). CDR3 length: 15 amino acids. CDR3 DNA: TGTGCCAGCAGTTTATCGGCCCCGAACACCGGGGAGCTGTTTTTT. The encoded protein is CASSLSAPNTGELFF.

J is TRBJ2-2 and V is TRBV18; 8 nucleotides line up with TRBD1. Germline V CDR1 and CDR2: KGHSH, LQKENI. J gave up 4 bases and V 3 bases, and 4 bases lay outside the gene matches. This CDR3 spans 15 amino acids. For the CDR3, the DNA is TGTGCCAGCTCACCGGAACAGGGGGTCACCGGGGAGCTGTTTTTT. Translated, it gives CASSPEQGVTGELFF.

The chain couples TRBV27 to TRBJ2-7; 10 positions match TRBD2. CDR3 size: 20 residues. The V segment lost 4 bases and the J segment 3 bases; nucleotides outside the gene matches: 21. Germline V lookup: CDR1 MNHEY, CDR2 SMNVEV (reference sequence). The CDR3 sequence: CASSSERGCGASGGHYEQYV. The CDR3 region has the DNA TGTGCCAGCAGTTCCGAAAGGGGGTGCGGGGCTAGCGGGGGACACTACGAGCAGTACGTC.

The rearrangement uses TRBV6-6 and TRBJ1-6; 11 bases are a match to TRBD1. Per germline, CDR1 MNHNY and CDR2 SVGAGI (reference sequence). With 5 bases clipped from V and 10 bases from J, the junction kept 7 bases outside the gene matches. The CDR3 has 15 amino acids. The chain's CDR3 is CASSGRTGGPSPLHF. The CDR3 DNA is TGTGCCAGCAGTGGACGGACAGGGGGCCCCTCACCCCTCCACTTT.

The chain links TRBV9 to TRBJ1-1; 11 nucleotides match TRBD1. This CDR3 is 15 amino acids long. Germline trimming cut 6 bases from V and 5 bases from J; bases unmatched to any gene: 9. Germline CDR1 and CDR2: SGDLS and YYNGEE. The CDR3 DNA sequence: TGTGCCAGCACGAACGGACAGGGGGCTAATACTGAAGCTTTCTTT. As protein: CASTNGQGANTEAFF.

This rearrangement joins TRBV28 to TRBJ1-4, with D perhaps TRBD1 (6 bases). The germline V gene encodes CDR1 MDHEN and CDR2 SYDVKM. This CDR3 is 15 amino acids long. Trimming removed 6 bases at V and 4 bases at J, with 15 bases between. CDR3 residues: CASSPAGAVNEKLFF. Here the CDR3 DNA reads TGTGCCAGCAGCCCTGCAGGGGCGGTTAATGAAAAACTGTTTTTT.

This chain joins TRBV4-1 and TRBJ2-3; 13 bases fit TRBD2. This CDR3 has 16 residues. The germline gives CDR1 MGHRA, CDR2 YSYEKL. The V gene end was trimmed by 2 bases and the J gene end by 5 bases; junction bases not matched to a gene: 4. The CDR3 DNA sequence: TGCGCCAGCAGCCAAACTAGCGGGGGGGCCGTAGATACGCAGTATTTT. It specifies CASSQTSGGAVDTQYF.

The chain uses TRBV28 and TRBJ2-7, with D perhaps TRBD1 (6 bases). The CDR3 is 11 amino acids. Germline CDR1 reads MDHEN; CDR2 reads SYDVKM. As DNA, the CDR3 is TGTGCCAGCAGTTCCGGGACAACCTTGAACGTC. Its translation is CASSSGTTLNV.

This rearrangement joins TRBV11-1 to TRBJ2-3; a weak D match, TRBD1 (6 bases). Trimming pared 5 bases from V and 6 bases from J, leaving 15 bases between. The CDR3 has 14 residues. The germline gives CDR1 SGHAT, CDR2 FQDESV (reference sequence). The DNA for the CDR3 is TGTGCCAGCAGCACCTGGACAGTTGGGGATACGCAGTATTTT. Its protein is CASSTWTVGDTQYF.

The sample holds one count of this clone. CDR3 in amino acids: CASSPLPLTGGGHTEAFF. The CDR3 nucleotides are TGTGCCAGCTCACCACTGCCCCTAACAGGGGGCGGTCACACTGAAGCTTTCTTT. This chain links TRBV18 with TRBJ1-1; 9 nucleotides agree with TRBD1. J gave up 3 bases and V 1 base, and 12 bases lay outside the gene matches. The CDR3 spans 18 residues. The germline gives CDR1 KGHSH, CDR2 LQKENI.

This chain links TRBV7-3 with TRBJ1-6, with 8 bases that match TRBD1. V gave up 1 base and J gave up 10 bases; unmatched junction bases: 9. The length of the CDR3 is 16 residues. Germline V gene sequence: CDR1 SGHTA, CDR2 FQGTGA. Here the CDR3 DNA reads TGTGCCAGCAGCTTAAGGGGGCAGGGGGCCGGATCACCCCTCCACTTT. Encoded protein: CASSLRGQGAGSPLHF.

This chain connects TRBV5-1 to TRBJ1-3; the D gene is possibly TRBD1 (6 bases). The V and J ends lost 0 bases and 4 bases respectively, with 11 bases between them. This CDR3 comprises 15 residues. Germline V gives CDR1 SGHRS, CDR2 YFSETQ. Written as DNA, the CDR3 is TGCGCCAGCAGCTTGGAGGGGGTCCTAGGAAACACCATATATTTT. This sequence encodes CASSLEGVLGNTIYF.

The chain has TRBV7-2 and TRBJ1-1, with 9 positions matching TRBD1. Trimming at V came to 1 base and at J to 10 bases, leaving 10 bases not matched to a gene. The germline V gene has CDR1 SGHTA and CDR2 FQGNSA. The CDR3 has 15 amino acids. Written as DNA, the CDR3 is TGTGCCAGCAGCTTAGTACAGGGGGCCTCCCTAGGAGCTTTCTTT. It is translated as CASSLVQGASLGAFF.

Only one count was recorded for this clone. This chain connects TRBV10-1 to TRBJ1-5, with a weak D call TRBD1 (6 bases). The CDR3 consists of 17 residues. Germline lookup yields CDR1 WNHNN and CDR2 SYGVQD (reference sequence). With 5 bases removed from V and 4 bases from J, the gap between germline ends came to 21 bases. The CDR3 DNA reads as TGCGCCAGCAGTCTTCCCCTCGTTGCAGGGGAAAATCAGCCCCAGCATTTT. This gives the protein CASSLPLVAGENQPQHF.

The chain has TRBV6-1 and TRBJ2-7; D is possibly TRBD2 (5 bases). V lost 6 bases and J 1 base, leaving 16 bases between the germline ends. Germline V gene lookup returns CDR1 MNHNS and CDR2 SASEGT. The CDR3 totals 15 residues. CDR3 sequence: CASRSLAEGSYEQYV. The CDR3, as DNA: TGTGCCAGCAGGTCTCTAGCTGAAGGGTCCTACGAGCAGTACGTC.

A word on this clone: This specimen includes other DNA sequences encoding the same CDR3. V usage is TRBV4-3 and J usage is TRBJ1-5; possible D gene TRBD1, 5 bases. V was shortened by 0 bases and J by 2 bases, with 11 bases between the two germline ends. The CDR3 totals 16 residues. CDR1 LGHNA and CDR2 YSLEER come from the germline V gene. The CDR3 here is CASSQEWQGGNQPQHF. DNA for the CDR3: TGCGCCAGCAGCCAAGAATGGCAGGGTGGCAATCAGCCCCAGCATTTT.

CDR3 sequence: CASSLVVSQETQYF. CDR3 nucleotide sequence: TGTGCCAGCAGTTTAGTCGTTAGCCAAGAGACCCAGTACTTC. The chain carries TRBV28 and TRBJ2-5; unclear D gene. This CDR3 region has 14 residues. V shed 2 bases and J shed 1 base, with 8 bases lying between them. Per the germline V gene, CDR1 is MDHEN and CDR2 is SYDVKM.